What follows are 13 T cell receptor beta chains derived from one specimen sequenced in a study of blood T cell repertoires in COVID-19. TCRdb keeps only in-frame clones here, not all; method: immunoSEQ multiplex PCR. The table records 300,000 to 400,000 clones, 85% to 90% of them present only once. Input material: PBMCs or T cells enriched from blood (not recorded which). These receptors were taken from a man aged 18 to 30 who had recovered from COVID-19.

This sequence joins TRBV19 and TRBJ2-7; tentative D call: TRBD1 (5 bases). The CDR3 sequence is 14 residues long. Trimming cost V 10 bases and J 12 bases, with 28 bases left between them. The germline CDR1 and CDR2 sequences are LNHDA and SQIVND (reference sequence). This chain's CDR3 is CATSRNQGPVWGYF. In nucleotides, the CDR3 is TGTGCCACCTCCCGTAACCAGGGTCCTGTTTGGGGGTACTTC.

This sequence joins TRBV3-1 (or the pseudogene TRBV3-2) and TRBJ1-1; no firm D call. V was clipped by 1 base and J by 1 base, with 7 bases between them. Germline V CDR1 and CDR2: LGHDT, YNNKEL (reference sequence). This CDR3 has 14 residues. DNA of the CDR3: TGTGCCAGCAGCCAAGGAACCAGGAACACTGAAGCTTTCTTT. This translates into CASSQGTRNTEAFF.

This clone was counted ten times or more. This chain joins TRBV19 and TRBJ2-2, with TRBD1 identical over 8 bases. CDR3 length: 16 residues. The J segment lost 7 bases and the V segment lost 6 bases, leaving 13 bases of the junction unmatched. Per germline, CDR1 LNHDA and CDR2 SQIVND (reference sequence). CDR3 sequence: CASRGTGPIWGGELFF. In DNA, the CDR3 is TGTGCCAGTAGGGGGACAGGCCCCATCTGGGGCGGGGAGCTGTTTTTT. The full variable domain, rest sourced from reference TRBV19 and TRBJ2-2, is DGGITQSPKYLFRKEGQNVTLSCEQNLNHDAMYWYRQDPGQGLRLIYYSQIVNDFQKGDIAEGYSVSREKKESFPLTVTSAQKNPTAFYLCASRGTGPIWGGELFFGEGSRLTVL.

This clone was observed once. The rearrangement links TRBV6-4 to TRBJ2-5; 7 bases fit TRBD2. CDR1 is MRHNA and CDR2 is SNTAGT in the germline V gene. V gave up 6 bases and J gave up 5 bases; unmatched junction bases: 9. The CDR3 is 14 amino acids. Here the CDR3 reads CASSLRELWETQYF. The CDR3 DNA sequence: TGTGCCAGCAGCTTGCGGGAGCTGTGGGAGACCCAGTACTTC.

The chain recombines TRBV19 with TRBJ2-7, with 7 bases lining up with TRBD2. V gave up 4 bases and J gave up 2 bases; unmatched junction bases: 8. Per the germline V gene, CDR1 is LNHDA and CDR2 is SQIVND (reference sequence). The CDR3 is 15 amino acids. CDR3 sequence reads: CASSNHGRFPYEQYF. Written as DNA, the CDR3 is TGTGCCAGTAGTAACCACGGGAGGTTCCCCTACGAGCAGTACTTC.

J is TRBJ1-6 and V is TRBV27; D possibly corresponds to TRBD1 (5 bases). The CDR3 has 14 residues. CDR1 and CDR2 from the germline V gene are MNHEY and SMNVEV (reference sequence). Trimming took off 2 bases at V and 7 bases at J, with 9 bases between the two ends. The CDR3 loop reads CASSLREGNSPLHF. CDR3 bases: TGTGCCAGCAGTTTAAGGGAGGGGAATTCACCCCTCCACTTT.

The V call is TRBV6-5, the J call TRBJ1-1, with D maybe TRBD1 (5 bases). CDR3 length: 15 residues. The germline V gene encodes CDR1 MNHEY and CDR2 SVGAGI. Trimming removed 6 bases from V and 1 base from J, with 15 bases in between. The CDR3 DNA is TGTGCCAGCAGGGTACATGGGGCTTGGAACACTGAAGCTTTCTTT. It translates to CASRVHGAWNTEAFF.

This chain links TRBV19 with TRBJ1-2; D uncertain. Trimming took off 9 bases at V and 1 base at J, with 12 bases between the two ends. CDR3 length equals 13 residues. Looked up from germline, CDR1 is LNHDA and CDR2 is SQIVND (reference sequence). The CDR3 coding sequence is TGTGCCAGCAGAGGTGTGGTTAACTATGGCTACACCTTC. It yields the protein CASRGVVNYGYTF.

The chain carries TRBV27 and TRBJ2-7; perhaps TRBD1 as D (5 bases). V was trimmed by 7 bases and J by 3 bases, leaving 10 bases between them. In germline, CDR1 is MNHEY, CDR2 SMNVEV (reference sequence). The CDR3 extends over 12 amino acids. Here the CDR3 reads CASMGPHYEQYF. In DNA form, the CDR3 reads TGTGCCAGCATGGGGCCCCACTACGAGCAGTACTTC.

This chain joins TRBV19 and TRBJ1-5; TRBD1 aligns across 8 bases. The V segment lost 9 bases and the J segment 5 bases; nucleotides outside the gene matches: 9. The CDR3 runs to 14 residues. The germline V gene has CDR1 LNHDA and CDR2 SQIVND (reference sequence). The CDR3, as DNA: TGTGCCAGCGCCGGACAGGGCGGTCATCAGCCCCAGCATTTT. Its translation is CASAGQGGHQPQHF.

The gene calls are TRBV5-4 and TRBJ2-3; 9 nucleotides match TRBD2. The CDR3 is made up of 16 amino acids. J gave up 2 bases and V 4 bases, and 8 bases lay outside the gene matches. Germline loops: CDR1 SGHNT, CDR2 YYREEE (reference sequence). This chain's CDR3 is CASSMRLAGPTDTQYF. The CDR3 DNA reads as TGTGCCAGCAGCATGCGGCTAGCGGGGCCCACAGATACGCAGTATTTT.

This clone was recorded once. This sequence joins TRBV18 and TRBJ1-2, with TRBD1 matching over 7 bases. The germline V gene encodes CDR1 KGHSH and CDR2 LQKENI. CDR3 length: 14 amino acids. J lost 4 bases, V lost 3 bases, and 5 bases had no gene match. CDR3 DNA: TGTGCCAGCTCACCTCTGGACAGGCGCTATGGCTACACCTTC. Translated, it gives CASSPLDRRYGYTF.

The chain combines TRBV28 with TRBJ2-7; D possibly corresponds to TRBD1 (8 bases). Deletions cut 11 bases from V and 0 bases from J, with 29 bases between. Germline V gene data show CDR1 as MDHEN and CDR2 as SYDVKM. This CDR3 has 18 residues. CDR3 loop: CAVFGQGGSWGGSYEQYF. The CDR3 DNA is TGTGCCGTTTTCGGACAGGGAGGTTCGTGGGGGGGCTCCTACGAGCAGTACTTC. Looking up the rest from reference TRBV28 and TRBJ2-7 gives the full variable domain: DVKVTQSSRYLVKRTGEKVFLECVQDMDHENMFWYRQDPGLGLRLIYFSYDVKMKEKGDIPEGYSVSREKKERFSLILESASTNQTSMYLCAVFGQGGSWGGSYEQYFGPGTRLTVT.